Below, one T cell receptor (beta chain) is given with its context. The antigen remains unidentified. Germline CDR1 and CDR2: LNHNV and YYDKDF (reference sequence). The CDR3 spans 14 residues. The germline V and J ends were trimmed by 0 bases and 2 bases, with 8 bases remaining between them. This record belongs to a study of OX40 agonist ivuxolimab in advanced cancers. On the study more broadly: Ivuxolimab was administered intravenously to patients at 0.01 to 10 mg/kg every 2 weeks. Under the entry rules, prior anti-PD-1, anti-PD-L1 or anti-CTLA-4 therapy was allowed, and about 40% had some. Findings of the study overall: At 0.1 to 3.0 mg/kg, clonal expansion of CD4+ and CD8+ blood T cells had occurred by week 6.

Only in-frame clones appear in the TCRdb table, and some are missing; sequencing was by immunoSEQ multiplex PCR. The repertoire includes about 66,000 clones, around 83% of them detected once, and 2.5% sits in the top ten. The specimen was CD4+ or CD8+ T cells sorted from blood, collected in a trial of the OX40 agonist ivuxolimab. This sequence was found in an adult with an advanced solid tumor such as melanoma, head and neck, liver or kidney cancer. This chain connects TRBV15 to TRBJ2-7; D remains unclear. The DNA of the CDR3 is TGTGCCACCAGCAGAGATAAGGCAACCTACGAGCAGTACTTC. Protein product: CATSRDKATYEQYF.